These 18 T cell receptor beta chains were sequenced from one sample in a study of blood T cell repertoires in COVID-19. Using immunoSEQ multiplex PCR, the repertoire was profiled, and TCRdb retains in-frame clones only, with some absent. The profile shows roughly 68,000 clones, roughly 91% of them singletons. Specimen: peripheral blood. The receptors derive from a man aged 35 to 55 with COVID-19, enrolled during active disease.

The chain has TRBV9 and TRBJ2-1; 10 bases map to TRBD2. Germline V gives CDR1 SGDLS, CDR2 YYNGEE. Trimming at V came to 3 bases and at J to 0 bases, leaving 9 bases not matched to a gene. The CDR3 spans 18 residues. DNA for the CDR3: TGTGCCAGCAGCGCGTCTAGCGGGGGACTTCTCTCCTACAATGAGCAGTTCTTC. Its translation is CASSASSGGLLSYNEQFF.

The chain combines TRBV27 with TRBJ2-7; 10 nucleotides match TRBD2. The CDR3 is 16 amino acids. J lost 2 bases, V lost 0 bases, and 4 bases had no gene match. Germline-derived CDR1 and CDR2 are MNHEY and SMNVEV (reference sequence). DNA of the CDR3: TGTGCCAGCAGTTTATCCCTAGCGGGGGCGACCTACGAGCAGTACTTC. Amino acids: CASSLSLAGATYEQYF.

This clone came up once. The chain uses TRBV3-1 (or the pseudogene TRBV3-2) and TRBJ2-3; no definite D call. This CDR3 comprises 14 residues. Per germline, CDR1 LGHDT and CDR2 YNNKEL (reference sequence). V was clipped by 2 bases and J by 5 bases, with 11 bases between them. The chain's CDR3 is CASSQLDGRDTQYF. The CDR3 bases are TGTGCCAGCAGCCAACTAGATGGCAGAGATACGCAGTATTTT.

The genes are TRBV7-9 and TRBJ2-5; the D gene is possibly TRBD2 (7 bases). V lost 0 bases and J 4 bases, leaving 12 bases between the germline ends. Per the germline V gene, CDR1 is SEHNR and CDR2 is FQNEAQ (reference sequence). CDR3 length: 15 amino acids. The CDR3 is CASSLAGGLRETQYF. Here the CDR3 DNA reads TGTGCCAGCAGCTTAGCGGGGGGGCTGCGAGAGACCCAGTACTTC.

This rearrangement joins TRBV9 to TRBJ1-2, with D unresolved. The CDR3 extends over 12 amino acids. Trimming took 0 bases from V and 10 from J, leaving 10 bases between them. The germline V gene has CDR1 SGDLS and CDR2 YYNGEE. CDR3 nucleotide sequence: TGTGCCAGCAGCGTAGGGTCCCGGTCCTACACCTTC. Translation gives CASSVGSRSYTF. Together with reference TRBV9 and TRBJ1-2, the CDR3 gives the full variable domain: DSGVTQTPKHLITATGQRVTLRCSPRSGDLSVYWYQQSLDQGLQFLIQYYNGEERAKGNILERFSAQQFPDLHSELNLSSLELGDSALYFCASSVGSRSYTFGSGTRLTVV.

The chain combines TRBV6-1 with TRBJ1-6, with D uncertain. Germline-derived CDR1 and CDR2 are MNHNS and SASEGT. The CDR3 has 14 residues. Trimming removed 1 base at V and 4 bases at J, with 5 bases between. In nucleotides, the CDR3 is TGTGCCAGCAGTGAAGTCAGTTATAATTCACCCCTCCACTTT. It codes for CASSEVSYNSPLHF.

The chain is built from TRBV6-5 and TRBJ1-6; 7 nucleotides line up with TRBD1. Germline V gene sequence: CDR1 MNHEY, CDR2 SVGAGI. V lost 6 bases and J lost 4; bases outside the gene matches: 6. The CDR3 covers 15 residues. CDR3: CASRPGQRYNSPLHF. DNA of the CDR3: TGTGCCAGCAGGCCGGGACAGAGATATAATTCACCCCTCCACTTT.

CDR3 amino acids: CASSRTLSTDTQYF. The CDR3 DNA is TGTGCCAGCAGTAGGACACTTAGCACAGATACGCAGTATTTT. This chain joins TRBV6-5 and TRBJ2-3, with D perhaps TRBD1 (5 bases). This CDR3 is 14 amino acids long. CDR1 is MNHEY, CDR2 SVGAGI, per germline. V lost 5 bases to trimming and J lost 0 bases, with 9 bases between them.

The chain employs TRBV30 and TRBJ2-3; 11 bases match TRBD2. The V gene end was trimmed by 8 bases and the J gene end by 2 bases; junction bases not matched to a gene: 9. The CDR3 sequence is 15 residues long. Germline values: CDR1 GTSNPN, CDR2 SVGIG (reference sequence). The CDR3 loop reads CAGSGTSGLTDTQYF. CDR3 DNA: TGTGCCGGCTCTGGGACTAGCGGTCTCACAGATACGCAGTATTTT.

The chain recombines TRBV6-5 with TRBJ2-2, with a tentative D call TRBD1 (6 bases). From germline, CDR1 is MNHEY and CDR2 SVGAGI. The ends were cut back, 5 bases at V and 3 bases at J, with 10 bases in the middle. There are 14 residues in the CDR3. Here the CDR3 reads CASSRTAYTGELFF. CDR3 DNA: TGTGCCAGCAGTAGGACAGCTTACACCGGGGAGCTGTTTTTT.

The chain joins TRBV13 to TRBJ1-1; D not certain. CDR1 PRHDT and CDR2 FYEKMQ come from the germline V gene (reference sequence). Trimming left V 5 bases short and J 4 bases short, with 11 bases between. The CDR3 sequence is 13 residues long. The CDR3 reads CASSTSTGTEAFF. The DNA of the CDR3 is TGTGCCAGCAGCACCTCCACGGGCACTGAAGCTTTCTTT.

The chain employs TRBV23-1 and TRBJ1-5, with 8 bases aligning to TRBD1. TRBV23-1 is recorded as an ORF, its role being uncertain. This CDR3 comprises 19 residues. The ends lost 0 bases at V and 0 bases at J; junction bases unmatched: 10. CDR3 nucleotide sequence: TGCGCCAGCAGTCAATCCGGGGACAGGAGCTCCTATAGCAATCAGCCCCAGCATTTT. Amino acids: CASSQSGDRSSYSNQPQHF.

The chain carries TRBV10-2 and TRBJ2-5; 8 bases align to TRBD2. Germline V gives CDR1 WSHSY, CDR2 SAAADI. The CDR3 contains 13 residues. The CDR3 region has the DNA TGCGCTTCCCGGGGGGGCATTTGGGAGACCCAGTACTTC. Encoded protein: CASRGGIWETQYF.

This clone showed up just a few times. V usage is TRBV21-1 and J usage is TRBJ1-4; no DNA check was done on the table's D call, TRBD1. TRBV21-1 constitutes a pseudogene. CDR3 length: 15 residues. CDR3 DNA sequence: TGTGCCAGCACCCCTACAGGCTCGGAAAATGAAAAACTGTTTTTT. Translated: CASTPTGSENEKLFF.

This rearrangement joins TRBV5-4 to TRBJ1-4; tentative D call: TRBD1 (6 bases). The germline CDR1 and CDR2 sequences are SGHNT and YYREEE (reference sequence). With 1 base removed from V and 7 bases from J, the gap between germline ends came to 8 bases. This CDR3 has 13 amino acids. CDR3 in DNA: TGTGCCAGCAGCTTGTCCAGGGGTGAAAAACTGTTTTTT. It encodes CASSLSRGEKLFF.

The rearrangement joins TRBV6-5 to TRBJ1-5; 7 nucleotides agree with TRBD1. V shed 5 bases, J shed 5 bases, and the junction held 9 bases outside the gene matches. The germline V gene encodes CDR1 MNHEY and CDR2 SVGAGI. This CDR3 spans 15 amino acids. The CDR3 sequence: CASSRNRGGDQPQHF. The CDR3 DNA reads as TGTGCCAGCAGTCGTAACAGGGGTGGGGATCAGCCCCAGCATTTT.

This sequence joins TRBV5-1 and TRBJ1-3; D is ambiguous. This CDR3 has 14 residues. Germline V gene lookup returns CDR1 SGHRS and CDR2 YFSETQ. V was pared by 0 bases and J by 0 bases, with 4 bases between. The DNA of the CDR3 is TGCGCCAGCAGCTTGGGGAGCTCTGGAAACACCATATATTTT. This codes for CASSLGSSGNTIYF.

CDR3 sequence: CASTGMVISATNQPQHF. The CDR3 DNA reads as TGTGCCAGCACAGGGATGGTCATCTCCGCCACGAATCAGCCCCAGCATTTT. The chain uses TRBV28 and TRBJ1-5, with D perhaps matching TRBD1 (5 bases). The germline V gene encodes CDR1 MDHEN and CDR2 SYDVKM. The V end lost 7 bases, the J end lost 4 bases, and 23 bases lay between the germline ends. The CDR3 has 17 residues.